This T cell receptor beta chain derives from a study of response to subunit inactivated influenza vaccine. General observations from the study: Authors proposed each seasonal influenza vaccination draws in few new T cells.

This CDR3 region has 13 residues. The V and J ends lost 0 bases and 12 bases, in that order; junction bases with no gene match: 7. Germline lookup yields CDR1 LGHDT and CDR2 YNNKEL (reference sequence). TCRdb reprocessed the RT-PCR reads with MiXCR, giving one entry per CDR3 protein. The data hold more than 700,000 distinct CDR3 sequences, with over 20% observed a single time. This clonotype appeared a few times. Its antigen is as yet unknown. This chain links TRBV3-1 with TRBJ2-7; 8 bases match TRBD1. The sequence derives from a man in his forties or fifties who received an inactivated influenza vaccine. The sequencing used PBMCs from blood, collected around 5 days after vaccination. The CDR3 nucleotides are TGTGCCAGCAGCCAAGAGGGGACAGGCCCATTGTACTTC. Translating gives CASSQEGTGPLYF.